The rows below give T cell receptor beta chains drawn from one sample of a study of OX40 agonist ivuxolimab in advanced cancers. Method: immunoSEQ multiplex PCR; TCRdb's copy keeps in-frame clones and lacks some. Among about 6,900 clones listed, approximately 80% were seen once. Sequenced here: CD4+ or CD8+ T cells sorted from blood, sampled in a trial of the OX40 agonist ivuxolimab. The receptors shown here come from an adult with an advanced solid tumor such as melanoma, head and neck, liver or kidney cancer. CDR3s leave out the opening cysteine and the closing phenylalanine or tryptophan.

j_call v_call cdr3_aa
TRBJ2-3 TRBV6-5 ASSAGDTQY
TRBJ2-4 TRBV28 ASTWGGVAKNIQY
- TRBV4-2 ASSQAGSGTASVRFEQY
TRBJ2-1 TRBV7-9 ASSRDSLNGEQF
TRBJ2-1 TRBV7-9 ASSFTYNEQF
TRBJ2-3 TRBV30 AWSSGSTDTQY
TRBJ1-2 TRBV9 ASSVGLGIDYGYT
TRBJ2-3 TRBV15 ATSSGAGGTDTQY
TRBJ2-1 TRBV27 ASSWVAGDYNEQF
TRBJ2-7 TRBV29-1 SVEVTTRDKLYEQY
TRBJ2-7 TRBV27 ASSPIDRNEQY
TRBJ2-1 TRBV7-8 ASSFGGDRRYNEQF
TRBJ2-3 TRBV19 ASSPRTSQYTQY
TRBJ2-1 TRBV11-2 ASSSQHNEQF
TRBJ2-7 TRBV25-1 ASNPQGYYEQY
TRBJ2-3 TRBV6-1 ASSEALRGLAADTQY
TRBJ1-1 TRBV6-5 ASSYSGGYTEAF
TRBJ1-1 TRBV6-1 ASSERGTWPTEAF
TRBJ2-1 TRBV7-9 ASSLGPDLTNEQF
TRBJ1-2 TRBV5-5 ASSLEGDSGYT
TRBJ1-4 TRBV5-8 ASTTWHEETNEKLF
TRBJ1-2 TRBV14 ASSPQDRHGYT
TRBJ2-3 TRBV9 ASEGNTDTQY
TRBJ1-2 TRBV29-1 SVGQPSNYGYT
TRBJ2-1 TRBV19 ASSLAGEQF
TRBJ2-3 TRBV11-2 ASSLVREGADTQY
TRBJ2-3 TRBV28 ATTWGPNASGIPTDTQY
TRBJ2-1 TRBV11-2 ASSFLTSMNEQF
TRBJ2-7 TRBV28 ASSSDRSYEQY
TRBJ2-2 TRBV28 ASSWDREHGELF
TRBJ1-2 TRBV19 ASSIDLGDYVYGYT
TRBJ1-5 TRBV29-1 SVPGQGKNQPQH
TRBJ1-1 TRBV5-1 ASSPREGGNTEAF
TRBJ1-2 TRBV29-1 SVEEKESNGYT
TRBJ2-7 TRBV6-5 ASSYTGQGGAHEQY
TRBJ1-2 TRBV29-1 SVPDRDDYGYT
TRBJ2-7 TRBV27 ATQIGGAGEQY